The entry below gives a single T cell receptor beta chain sequence along with its context. No antigen is known for it. Trimming cost V 0 bases and J 5 bases; bases outside gene matches: 10. CDR3 length: 17 residues. CDR1 MGHRA and CDR2 YSYEKL come from the germline V gene. The authors loaded roughly 200 ng DNA, around 30,000 T cell genomes, into sorted-subset replicate PCRs. Clones were sequenced by immunoSEQ multiplex PCR, and TCRdb holds only the in-frame ones, with some missing. The sample holds around 2,000,000 clones, about 95% seen once. Only CD45RO-negative cells positively selected for CCR7 counted as naive CD8 cells, so terminally differentiated effector memory CD45RA+ cells were excluded. The source of the sample is a study of shared clonotypes between healthy human individuals. At the level of the study: Researchers drew samples from two women and a few men aged 18 to 49. General study results and limits: The four-donor shared clonotypes exceeded non-shared clonotypes in generation probability, with non-shared ones scoring lower. The donor pool, a small one, limited the genetic and exposure-history diversity represented.

The TCR originated in a man aged 18 to 29 in good health. The specimen was naive CD8+ T cells sorted from blood. The chain couples TRBV4-1 to TRBJ2-3; 8 bases are a match to TRBD1. The CDR3 DNA reads as TGCGCCAGCAGCCAAGAACGAGGGACAGGCATAGGAGATACGCAGTATTTT. Translated: CASSQERGTGIGDTQYF.